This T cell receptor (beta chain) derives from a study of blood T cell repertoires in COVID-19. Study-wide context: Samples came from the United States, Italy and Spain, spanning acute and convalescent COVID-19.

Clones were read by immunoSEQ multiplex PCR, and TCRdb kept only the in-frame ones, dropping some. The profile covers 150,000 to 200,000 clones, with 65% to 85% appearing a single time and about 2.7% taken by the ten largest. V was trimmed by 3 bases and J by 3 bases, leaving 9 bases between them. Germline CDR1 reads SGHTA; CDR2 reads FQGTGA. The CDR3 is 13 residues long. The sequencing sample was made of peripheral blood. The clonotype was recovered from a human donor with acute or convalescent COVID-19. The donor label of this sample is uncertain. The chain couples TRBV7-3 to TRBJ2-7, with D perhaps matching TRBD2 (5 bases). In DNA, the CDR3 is TGTGCCAGCAGCTTCCGGGATCACTACGAGCAGTACTTC. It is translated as CASSFRDHYEQYF. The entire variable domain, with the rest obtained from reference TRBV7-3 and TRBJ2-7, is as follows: GAGVSQTPSNKVTEKGKYVELRCDPISGHTALYWYRQSLGQGPEFLIYFQGTGAADDSGLPNDRFFAVRPEGSVSTLKIQRTERGDSAVYLCASSFRDHYEQYFGPGTRLTVT.